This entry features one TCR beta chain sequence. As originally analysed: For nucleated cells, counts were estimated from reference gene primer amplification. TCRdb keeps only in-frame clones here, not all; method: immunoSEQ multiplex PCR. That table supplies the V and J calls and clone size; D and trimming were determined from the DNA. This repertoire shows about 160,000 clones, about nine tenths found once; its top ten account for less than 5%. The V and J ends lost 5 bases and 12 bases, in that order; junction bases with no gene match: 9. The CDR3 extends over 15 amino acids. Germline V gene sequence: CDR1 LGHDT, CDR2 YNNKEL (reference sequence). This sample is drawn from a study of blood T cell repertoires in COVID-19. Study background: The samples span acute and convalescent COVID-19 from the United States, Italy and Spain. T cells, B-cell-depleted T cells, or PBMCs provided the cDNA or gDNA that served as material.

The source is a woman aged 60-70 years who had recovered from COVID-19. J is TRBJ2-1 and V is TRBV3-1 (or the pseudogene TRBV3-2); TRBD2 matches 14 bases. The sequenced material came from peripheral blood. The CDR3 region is CASSGLAGGSAGQFF. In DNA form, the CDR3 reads TGTGCCAGCAGCGGACTAGCGGGGGGTTCGGCGGGGCAGTTCTTC.